Here is one TCR beta chain with its context. Antigen: not known. Germline V CDR1 and CDR2: SGHDT, YYEEEE. The V gene lost 0 bases and the J gene lost 8 bases, with 6 bases spanning the gap. The CDR3 is 12 amino acids. These data originate in a study of beta chain features in type 1 diabetes. Study as a whole: Investigators examined around 98 million sorted cells across all samples.

Every donor had blood drawn once into heparin, approximately 120 mL on average. Sorted cells reached over 95% purity in every population. Isolated RNA was reverse transcribed in full, so expressed TCRB transcripts were sequenced. TCRdb's table, derived via immunoSEQ multiplex PCR, lists solely in-frame clones and lacks some. The table has roughly 160,000 clones, less than 9.5% seen once; the top ten hold 0.94%. Study-wide results and limits: PCR might pick shorter templates more often, in the same way for patients and controls. Shorter TCRB CDR3s, moderately but significantly so, were found in Type 1 diabetes patients in all four CD4+ subsets.

This receptor was identified in a woman in her 40s with type 1 diabetes. Sequenced: central memory CD4+ T cells from blood. The V and J genes are TRBV5-6 and TRBJ2-4; tentative D call: TRBD1 (6 bases). CDR3: CASSLEGDIQYF. The DNA of the CDR3 is TGTGCCAGCAGCTTGGAGGGGGACATTCAGTACTTC.